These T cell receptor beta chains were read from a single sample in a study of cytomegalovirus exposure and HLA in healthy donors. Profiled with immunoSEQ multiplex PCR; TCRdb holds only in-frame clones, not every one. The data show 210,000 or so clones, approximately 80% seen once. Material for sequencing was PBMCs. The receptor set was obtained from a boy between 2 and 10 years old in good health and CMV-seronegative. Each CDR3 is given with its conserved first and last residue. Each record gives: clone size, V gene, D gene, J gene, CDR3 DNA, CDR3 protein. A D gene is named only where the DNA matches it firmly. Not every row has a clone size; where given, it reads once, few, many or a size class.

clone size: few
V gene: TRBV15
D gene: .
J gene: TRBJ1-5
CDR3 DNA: TGTGCCACCGGGGGGAATCAGCCCCAGCATTTT
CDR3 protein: CATGGNQPQHF

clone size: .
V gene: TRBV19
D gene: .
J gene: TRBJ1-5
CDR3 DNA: TGTGCCAGTAGTATGCGGGCCTCGGGACAGCCCCAGCATTTT
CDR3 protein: CASSMRASGQPQHF

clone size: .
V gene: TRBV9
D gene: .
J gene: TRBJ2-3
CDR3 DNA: TGTGCCAGCAGCCCCGGGGTAGATACGCAGTATTTT
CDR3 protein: CASSPGVDTQYF

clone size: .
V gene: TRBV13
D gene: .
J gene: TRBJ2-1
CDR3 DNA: TGTGCCAGCAGCTTAGGCGTAAAGCCCGCCGGGGGAGGTGAGCAGTTCTTC
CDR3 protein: CASSLGVKPAGGGEQFF

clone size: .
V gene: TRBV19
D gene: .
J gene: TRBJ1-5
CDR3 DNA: TGTGCCAGTAGACCCGACAGCTATAGCAATCAGCCCCAGCATTTT
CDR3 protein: CASRPDSYSNQPQHF

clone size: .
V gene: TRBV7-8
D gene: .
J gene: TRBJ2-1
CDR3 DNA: TGTGCCAGCAGCCACAGAGGGGGCAATGAGCAGTTCTTC
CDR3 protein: CASSHRGGNEQFF

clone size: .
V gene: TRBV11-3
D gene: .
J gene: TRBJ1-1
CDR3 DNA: TGTGCCAGCAGCATCGACAGGCGTACTGAAGCTTTCTTT
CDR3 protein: CASSIDRRTEAFF

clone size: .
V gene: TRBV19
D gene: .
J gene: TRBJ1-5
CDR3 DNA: TGTGCCAGTAGTGATACAGGATTAAATCAGCCCCAGCATTTT
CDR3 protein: CASSDTGLNQPQHF

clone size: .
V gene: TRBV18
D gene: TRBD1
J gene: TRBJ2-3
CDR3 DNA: TGTGCCAGCTCACCCCAACAGGGGGCGAGGGATACGCAGTATTTT
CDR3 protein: CASSPQQGARDTQYF

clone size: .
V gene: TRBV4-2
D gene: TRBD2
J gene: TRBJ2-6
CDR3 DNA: TGTGCCAGCAGCCAAGGGACTAGCGGGGGCCGCTCTGGGGCCAACGTCCTGACTTTC
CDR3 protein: CASSQGTSGGRSGANVLTF

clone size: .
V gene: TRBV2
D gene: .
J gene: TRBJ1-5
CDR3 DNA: TGTGCCAGCACCCAGGGAAGGCGCAATCAGCCCCAGCATTTT
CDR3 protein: CASTQGRRNQPQHF

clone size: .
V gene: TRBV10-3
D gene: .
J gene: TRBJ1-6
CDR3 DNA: TGTGCCATCACCGGCAGGGGAAATTCACCCCTCCACTTT
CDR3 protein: CAITGRGNSPLHF

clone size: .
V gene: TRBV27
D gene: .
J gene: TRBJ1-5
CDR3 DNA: TGTGCCAGCAGTTTATCAGGGAGCCCCAATCAGCCCCAGCATTTT
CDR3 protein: CASSLSGSPNQPQHF

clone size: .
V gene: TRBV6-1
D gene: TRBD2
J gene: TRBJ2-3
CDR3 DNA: TGTGCCAGCAGTGAACCCTTTGGACTAGCGGGGTGGGCTACTGGCACAGATACGCAGTATTTT
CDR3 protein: CASSEPFGLAGWATGTDTQYF

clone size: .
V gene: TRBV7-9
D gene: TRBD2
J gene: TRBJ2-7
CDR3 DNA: TGTGCCAGCAGCTTAGGGGAGGGGGAGCAGTACTTC
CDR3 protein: CASSLGEGEQYF

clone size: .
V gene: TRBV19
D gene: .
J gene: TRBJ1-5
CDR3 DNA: TGTGCCAGTAGTCTGGCGGGGGGATTTTATCAGCCCCAGCATTTT
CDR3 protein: CASSLAGGFYQPQHF

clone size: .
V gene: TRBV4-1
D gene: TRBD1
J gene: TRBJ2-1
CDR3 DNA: TGCGCCAGCAGACGACAGATTTACGGACAGGGGCCAGCTAGGAGCGCAAATGAGCAGTTCTTC
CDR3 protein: CASRRQIYGQGPARSANEQFF

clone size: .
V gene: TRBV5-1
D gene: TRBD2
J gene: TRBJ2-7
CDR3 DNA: TGCGCCAGCAGCCTAACATCCGGGACTAGGAGCTCCTACGAGCAGTACTTC
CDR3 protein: CASSLTSGTRSSYEQYF

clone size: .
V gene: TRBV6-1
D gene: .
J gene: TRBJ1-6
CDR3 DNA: TGTGCCAGCAGTGAAGCACTCCCCCTCTATAATTCACCCCTCCACTTT
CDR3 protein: CASSEALPLYNSPLHF

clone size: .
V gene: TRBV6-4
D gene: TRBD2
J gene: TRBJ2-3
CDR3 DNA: TGTGCCAGCAGTGCCCGACTAGCGGGGGGCACAGATACGCAGTATTTT
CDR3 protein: CASSARLAGGTDTQYF

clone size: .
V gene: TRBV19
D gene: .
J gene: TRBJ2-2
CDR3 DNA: TGTGCCAGTAGTCGTTCTGTAACCGGGGAGCTGTTTTTT
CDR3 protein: CASSRSVTGELFF

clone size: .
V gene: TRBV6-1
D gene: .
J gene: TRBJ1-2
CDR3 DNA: TGTGCCAGCAGCAGCGACAGGACAGCTAACTATGGCTACACCTTC
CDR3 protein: CASSSDRTANYGYTF

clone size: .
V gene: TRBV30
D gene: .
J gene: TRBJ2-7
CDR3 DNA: TGTGCCTGGAGTGCTGGGGCACCGGCCTACGAGCAGTACTTC
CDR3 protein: CAWSAGAPAYEQYF

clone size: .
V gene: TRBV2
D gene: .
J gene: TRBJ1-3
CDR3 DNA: TGTGCCAGCTACGGCCTCGGGAACACCATATATTTT
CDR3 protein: CASYGLGNTIYF

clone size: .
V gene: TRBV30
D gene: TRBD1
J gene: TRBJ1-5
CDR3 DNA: TGTGCCTGGAGGCAGGGGGGGACAGGGAACCAGCCCCAGCATTTT
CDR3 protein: CAWRQGGTGNQPQHF

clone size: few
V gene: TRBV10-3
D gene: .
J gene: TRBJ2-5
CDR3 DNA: TGTGCCATCAGTGAGTCATTTGAGGACATTGGTCGTCTTGAGACCCAGTACTTC
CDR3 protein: CAISESFEDIGRLETQYF

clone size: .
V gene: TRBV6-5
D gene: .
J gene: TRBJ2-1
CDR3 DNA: TGTGCCAGCACCGGGGGACTGAAAAATGAGCAGTTCTTC
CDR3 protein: CASTGGLKNEQFF

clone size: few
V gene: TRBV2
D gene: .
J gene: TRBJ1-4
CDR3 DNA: TGTGCCAGCAGTGAATTCGGGGGGCTGGGGGAAAAACTGTTTTTT
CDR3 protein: CASSEFGGLGEKLFF

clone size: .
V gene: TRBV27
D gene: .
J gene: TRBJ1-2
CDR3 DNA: TGTGCCAGCAGTTCCGGGATTCCCTATGGCTACACCTTC
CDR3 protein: CASSSGIPYGYTF

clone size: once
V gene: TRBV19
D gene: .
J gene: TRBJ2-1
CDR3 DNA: TGTGCCAGTAGTATAGGAGGGAGCTGGTATGAGCAGTTCTTC
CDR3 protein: CASSIGGSWYEQFF

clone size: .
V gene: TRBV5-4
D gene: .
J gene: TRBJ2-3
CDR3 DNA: TGTGCCAGCAGCTTGGGGCAGAAAGACACAGATACGCAGTATTTT
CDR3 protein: CASSLGQKDTDTQYF

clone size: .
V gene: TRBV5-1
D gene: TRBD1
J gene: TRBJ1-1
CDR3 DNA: TGCGCCAGCAGCTTACAGGGGGCAGAGTGGGACACTGAAGCTTTCTTT
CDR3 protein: CASSLQGAEWDTEAFF

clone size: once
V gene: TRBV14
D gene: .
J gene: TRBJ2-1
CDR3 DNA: TGTGCCAGCAGCCTAGCATCAGCCTTTAGCAATGAGCAGTTCTTC
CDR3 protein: CASSLASAFSNEQFF

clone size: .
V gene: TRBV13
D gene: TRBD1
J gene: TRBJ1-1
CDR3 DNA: TGTGCCAGCAGCCCGGAACAGGGGGGCACTGAAGCTTTCTTT
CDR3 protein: CASSPEQGGTEAFF

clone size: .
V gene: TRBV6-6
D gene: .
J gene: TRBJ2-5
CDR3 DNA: TGTGCCAGCACCCACGGGGAGACCCAGTACTTC
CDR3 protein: CASTHGETQYF

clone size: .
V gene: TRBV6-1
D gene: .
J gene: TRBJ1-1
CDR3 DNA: TGTGCCAGCAGTGAAAGGGGGATGAACACTGAAGCTTTCTTT
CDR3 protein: CASSERGMNTEAFF

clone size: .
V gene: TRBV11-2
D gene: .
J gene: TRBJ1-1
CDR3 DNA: TGTGCCAGCAGCTTGGGCTCGAACACTGAAGCTTTCTTT
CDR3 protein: CASSLGSNTEAFF

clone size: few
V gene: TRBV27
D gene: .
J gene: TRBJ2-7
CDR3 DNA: TGTGCCAGCAGTTTAAAGACAAGCTACGAGCAGTACTTC
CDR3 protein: CASSLKTSYEQYF

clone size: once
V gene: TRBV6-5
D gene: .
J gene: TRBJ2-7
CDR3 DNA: TGTGCCAGCAGTTACTCGTCGAGCGGCTACGGGCAGTACTTC
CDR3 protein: CASSYSSSGYGQYF

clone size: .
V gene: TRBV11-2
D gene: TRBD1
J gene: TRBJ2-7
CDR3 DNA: TGTGCCAGCAGCTTGGACAGGCGCTCCTACGAGCAGTACTTC
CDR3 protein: CASSLDRRSYEQYF

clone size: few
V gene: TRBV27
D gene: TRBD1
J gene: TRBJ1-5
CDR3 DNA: TGTGCCAGCAGTTTCAGGGGGGCTCAGCCCCAGCATTTT
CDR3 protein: CASSFRGAQPQHF

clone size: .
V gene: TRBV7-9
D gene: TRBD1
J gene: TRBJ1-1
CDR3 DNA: TGTGCCAGCAGCCTCCGGGACAGGGATGAAGCTTTCTTT
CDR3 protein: CASSLRDRDEAFF

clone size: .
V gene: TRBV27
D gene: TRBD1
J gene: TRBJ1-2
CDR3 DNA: TGTGCCAGCAGTCCACTGGGACAGGGTCCTGACTATGGCTACACCTTC
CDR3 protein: CASSPLGQGPDYGYTF

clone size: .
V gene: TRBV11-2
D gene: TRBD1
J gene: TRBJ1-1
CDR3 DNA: TGTGCCAGCAGCTCGGACAGGGGTAACACTGAAGCTTTCTTT
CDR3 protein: CASSSDRGNTEAFF

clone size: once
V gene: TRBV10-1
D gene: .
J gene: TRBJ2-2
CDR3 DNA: TGCGCCAGCAGTGTCGGCACCGGGGAGCTGTTTTTT
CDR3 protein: CASSVGTGELFF

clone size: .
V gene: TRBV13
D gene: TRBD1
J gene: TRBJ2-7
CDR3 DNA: TGTGCCAGCAGGGAGAGGACAGGGGGTTCCTACGAGCAGTACTTC
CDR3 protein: CASRERTGGSYEQYF

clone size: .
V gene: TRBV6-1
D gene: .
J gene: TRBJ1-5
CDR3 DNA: TGTGCGACTAGGGCTCTCGCTTATCAGCCCCAGCATTTT
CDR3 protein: CATRALAYQPQHF

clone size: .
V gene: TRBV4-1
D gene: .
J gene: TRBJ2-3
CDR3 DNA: TGCGCCAGCAGCCGAGGGGATCGGGAGAAGCAGTATTTT
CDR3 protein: CASSRGDREKQYF

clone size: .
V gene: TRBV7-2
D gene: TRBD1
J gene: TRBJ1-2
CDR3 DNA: TGTGCCAGCAGCTTAGGAGGACAGGGCGCCTATGGCTACACCTTC
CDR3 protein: CASSLGGQGAYGYTF

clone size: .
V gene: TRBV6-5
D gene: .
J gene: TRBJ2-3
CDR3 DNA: TGTGCCAGCACCCTGGGGGGAGGTAAGACGCAGTATTTT
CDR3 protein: CASTLGGGKTQYF

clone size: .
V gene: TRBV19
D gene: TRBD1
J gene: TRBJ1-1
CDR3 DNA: TGTGCCAGCCACCCCCTACAGGGGGATTACACTGAAGCTTTCTTT
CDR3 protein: CASHPLQGDYTEAFF

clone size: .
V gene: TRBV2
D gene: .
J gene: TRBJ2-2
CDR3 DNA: TGTGCCAGCACTGAGCTCCTGACTGGTACCGGGGAGCTGTTTTTT
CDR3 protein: CASTELLTGTGELFF

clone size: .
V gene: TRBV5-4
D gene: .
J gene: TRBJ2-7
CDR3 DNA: TGTGCCAGCAGCACCGTTACAGGCTCCTACGAGCAGTACTTC
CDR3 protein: CASSTVTGSYEQYF

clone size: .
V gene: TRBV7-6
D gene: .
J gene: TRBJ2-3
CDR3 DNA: TGTGCCAGCAGCCAGACAGGTTATACAGATACGCAGTATTTT
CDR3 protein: CASSQTGYTDTQYF

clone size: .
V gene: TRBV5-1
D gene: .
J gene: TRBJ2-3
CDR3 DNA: TGCGCCAGCAACCCACAGCTTAGCACAGATACGCAGTATTTT
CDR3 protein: CASNPQLSTDTQYF

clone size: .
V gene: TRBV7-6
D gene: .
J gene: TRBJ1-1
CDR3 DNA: TGTGCCAGCAGTCAGGGGTCTGAAGCTTTCTTT
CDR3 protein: CASSQGSEAFF

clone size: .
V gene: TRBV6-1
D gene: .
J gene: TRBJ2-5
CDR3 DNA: TGTGCCAGCAGTGAAAGGGCGGGATGCGCCCAGTACTTC
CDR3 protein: CASSERAGCAQYF

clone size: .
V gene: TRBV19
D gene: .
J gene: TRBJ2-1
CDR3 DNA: TGTGCCAGTAGTACCGACAGCGCCTACAATGAGCAGTTCTTC
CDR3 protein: CASSTDSAYNEQFF

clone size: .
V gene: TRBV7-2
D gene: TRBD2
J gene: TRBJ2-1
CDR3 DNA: TGTGCCAGCAGTTACCCGGGACTAGCGGCGAGCTCCTACAATGAGCAGTTCTTC
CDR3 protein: CASSYPGLAASSYNEQFF

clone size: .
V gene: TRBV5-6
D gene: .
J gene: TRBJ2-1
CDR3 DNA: TGTGCCAGCAGCTTCAGGGGGGCCTACAATGAGCAGTTCTTC
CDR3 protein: CASSFRGAYNEQFF